This T cell receptor (beta chain) was identified in a study of hypomethylating agent response in myelodysplastic syndrome (TCRdb year 2021). Some background on the complete study: The hypomethylating agents azacitidine (about 75% of the 11) or decitabine (3 of 11) were used to treat the patients. About 6 patients had a response of complete response or hematologic improvement, and roughly five patients did not respond. The cohort included about 10 male and a couple of female myelodysplastic syndrome patients. Complete response or hematologic improvement counted as response, and patients meeting neither criterion were classed as non-responders. The most frequent mutation was TET2, found in 5 of 11 patients. On average the patients were approximately 67 +/- 5.9 years old, and a diploid cytogenetic profile was seen most often. Paper-wide results and their limitations: A possible recognition of novel MDS antigens by the shared GLIPH2 clusters was not confirmed and needs experimental validation. Only roughly twelve patients were analyzed, so the study cohort was small. Novel clonotypes appeared more often in responders, whereas non-responders had more contracted clonotypes after treatment. After hypomethylating agent treatment, no significant change in richness, rarefaction diversity or clonality was seen, either across all patients or within response groups. The healthy control donors were not matched in age to the MDS patients, and this mismatch could have affected the comparison between MDS and healthy donors.

Libraries were prepared through the immunoSEQ multiplex PCR assay. Sequencing was run at survey resolution with two replicates of around 200 ng each, for a total of around 400 ng of DNA per sample. Rearranged TCRB sequences in genomic DNA were detected with the hsTCRB kit, which uses multiplex PCR primers directed at V and J genes. To amplify the CDR3 region, the first PCR ran for around 30 cycles with the QIAGEN Multiplex PCR Kit. Sample barcodes and Illumina adapters were attached to each replicate during a second PCR lasting roughly 8 cycles. Pooled libraries were quantified with a QuantStudio 6 and the KAPA library quantification kit. Roughly 14 pM of pooled libraries were sequenced on an Illumina MiSeq with 156-cycle single-end reads and a 15-cycle index read. On the authors' methods: Of 180,000 or so unique clonotypes, roughly 1.6% were flagged by VDJdb annotation as previously reported viral-epitope-specific clonotypes. The immunoSEQ Data Assistant and immunoSEQ Analyzer turned the raw reads into TCRB repertoires that were normalized and annotated. Clonotypes were analyzed with BioAnalyzer and version 0.6.5 of the immunarch R package. Before richness was estimated, every repertoire was downsampled to match the clone count of the smallest repertoire. Clonotypes were sorted into expanded, contracted or novel categories with Fisher's exact tests, where novel meant the clonotype had zero frequency before treatment. Significantly changed CDR3 beta sequences were clustered with GLIPH2 using simulation_depth=1000 and kmer_min_depth=3, and CDR3s shorter than five residues were excluded. Imported from immuneACCESS, the table was reduced by TCRdb to in-frame sequences with V and J called. These copies leave out some clones; in studies compared against another copy, an unresolved V gene accounts for under half, and the cause of the remainder is not known. V and J calls and clone size are as listed in that table; D and trimming were resolved from the DNA. The sample yields approximately 1,600 clones; about four fifths were counted once. Jointly, the top ten make up approximately 19% of the sample.

Bulk bone marrow was analyzed without sorting T-cell subsets. TCR beta CDR3 regions were immunosequenced from bone marrow of about a dozen myelodysplastic syndrome patients before and after hypomethylating agent therapy. Each patient contributed a baseline bone marrow plus two to three bone marrows at different post-treatment timepoints for longitudinal repertoire tracking. Whole bone marrow served as the source for genomic DNA extraction, with DNA quality checked using TapeStation, NanoDrop OneC and PicoGreen assays. Details on this clone: The clone's antigen remains unknown. Base qualities are not provided; no much larger clone lies one nucleotide away.

Measured from the cysteine to the phenylalanine, the CDR3 is 15 residues long. The only DNA kept is the CDR3, 45 bases in frame from the first base. From V the trimming removes 3 bases and from J it removes 0 bases, while the gene matches leave 3 bases of the junction unaccounted for. Taken from the germline V gene, the CDR1 and CDR2 loops are MGHRA and YSYEKL. This specimen was bone marrow, taken before or after starting hypomethylating agent treatment for myelodysplastic syndrome (not recorded which). The chain is assembled from TRBV4-1 and TRBJ1-1; TRBD1 matches 8 bases in the middle. The TCR sequence derives from a human donor with myelodysplastic syndrome. CDR3 protein: CASSQPTGVNTEAFF. Here is the DNA: TGCGCCAGCAGCCAGCCGACAGGGGTGAACACTGAAGCTTTCTTT.